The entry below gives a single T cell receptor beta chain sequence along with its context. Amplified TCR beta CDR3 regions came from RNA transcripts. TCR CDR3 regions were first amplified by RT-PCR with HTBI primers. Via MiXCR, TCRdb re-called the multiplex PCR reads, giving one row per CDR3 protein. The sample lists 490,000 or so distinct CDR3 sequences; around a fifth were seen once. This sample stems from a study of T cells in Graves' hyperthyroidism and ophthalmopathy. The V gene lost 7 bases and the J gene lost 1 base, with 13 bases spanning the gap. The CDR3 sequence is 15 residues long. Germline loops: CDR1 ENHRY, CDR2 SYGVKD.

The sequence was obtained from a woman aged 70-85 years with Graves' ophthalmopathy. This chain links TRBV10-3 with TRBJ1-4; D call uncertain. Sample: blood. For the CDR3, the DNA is TGTGCCATCAAGAGAAACAGCGGAACTAATGAAAAACTGTTTTTT. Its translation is CAIKRNSGTNEKLFF.